This T cell receptor beta chain was captured by sequencing in a study of cytomegalovirus exposure and HLA in healthy donors (dated by TCRdb to about 2017). For the wider study: A later analysis indicated that the 90 to 150 validation repertoires were generated on the platform also employed for the roughly 650 repertoires of the first cohort. High-throughput TCR immunosequencing, statistical association of individual TCRs with disease status, and machine learning were combined to predict cytomegalovirus infection status. The study was designed to test whether signatures of past pathogen exposure could be identified by cataloging public T cell receptors. A separate validation cohort of about 110 different subjects was used in addition to the roughly 670-subject first cohort. The investigation overall reported the following: A total of 164 TCR beta chains were listed by the study as associated with cytomegalovirus. Of the cluster scores, about 94% were above 0 in a later analysis, which found that TCRs clustered in the first cohort also tended to co-occur in the 130 or so validation repertoires. A later analysis had no HLA typing for the validation cohort, so co-occurrence there was scored across all 110 or so repertoires. The authors suggested that the approach could potentially be generalized to other disease states and immunological phenotypes. The classifier was reported to diagnose cytomegalovirus status with high specificity and sensitivity in both the original cohort and the validation cohort. In vitro tests confirmed that a few of the cytomegalovirus-associated TCR beta chains recognize cytomegalovirus antigens. While some public TCRs were present in many individuals, most TCR sequences turned up only very rarely across donors.

The method behind the library was the immunoSEQ multiplex PCR assay. The study's own analysis went as follows. A statistical classification framework was developed to diagnose cytomegalovirus status using the catalog of TCR beta chain sequences. The immuneACCESS repertoire file appears here via TCRdb, limited to in-frame rearrangements. These files lack a portion of the clones; in checked studies, under half of the deficit traces to unresolved V genes, and the cause of the others is not known. V, J and clone size derive from that table, while D and trimming were established from the DNA sequence. The sample table records roughly 200,000 clones; roughly 80% of these occur just once. 2.8% of the sample is taken by the ten largest. Inclusive of the bounding cysteine and phenylalanine, the CDR3 is 13 residues long. CDR3 DNA is the only sequence kept; it has 39 bases, read in frame from the first base. Germline trimming amounts to 4 bases on V and 8 bases on J, with 5 as the count of junction bases outside the gene matches. The germline V gene sets CDR1 to LGHNA and CDR2 to YSLEER.

The donors were included in the validation cohort of some 120 subjects, a group kept apart from the roughly 670-subject first cohort. For this clone: The target of this receptor is not known. No quality values exist for individual bases; no much larger clone is one base distant.

This TCR derives from a woman aged 18-30 years in good health and CMV-seropositive. The specimen was PBMCs. This chain is built from TRBV4-3 and TRBJ2-1, with 7 bases aligning to TRBD1. The CDR3 protein sequence reads: CASSRQTGDEQFF. The DNA sequence follows: TGCGCCAGCAGCCGCCAAACAGGGGATGAGCAGTTCTTC.